This TCR beta chain stems from a study of regulatory T cells in long-lasting Graves disease. Study observations and caveats: Persistent disease favored TRBV28, TRBJ1-2 and TRBJ2-5.

To make TCR beta libraries, researchers used iRepertoire HTBI primers and Arm-PCR of CDR3 regions. Per the original methods: Identification of gene segments yielded more than 60 TRBV and some 14 TRBJ across samples. TCRdb reprocessed the multiplex PCR reads via MiXCR and lists one record per CDR3 protein. The V and J calls come from TCRdb's annotation, not from the publication. The profile shows about 430,000 distinct CDR3 sequences, around 20% of them singletons. A word on this clonotype: What it recognizes is unknown.

Stated time point: persistent/refractory GD, antithyroid drugs over 5 years with positive TRAb. Generation of the TCR library employed RNA extracted from PBMCs. The CDR3 is 18 residues long. CDR1 and CDR2 (germline): LNHNV, YYDKDF (reference sequence). Trimming left V 4 bases short and J 4 bases short, with 22 bases between. Sequencing used peripheral blood mononuclear cells (PBMCs), obtained when the disease was refractory, from a patient treated with antithyroid drugs. This clonotype was obtained from a female donor with Graves disease. V gene TRBV15 combines with J gene TRBJ1-4; a possible D gene is TRBD1 (5 bases). For the CDR3, the DNA is TGTGCCACCAGCACTGATACTTTTGGGGCAGAGTTTAATGAAAAACTGTTTTTT. Translation: CATSTDTFGAEFNEKLFF.